Each of the 29 T cell receptor beta chains below was sequenced from the same sample in a study of blood T cell repertoires in COVID-19. Profiled with immunoSEQ multiplex PCR; TCRdb holds only in-frame clones, not every one. The data show about 370,000 clones, 85% to 90% seen once. Sequenced sample: PBMCs or T cells enriched from blood (not recorded which). Receptors were obtained from a man aged 18 to 30 who had recovered from COVID-19.

The chain uses TRBV19 and TRBJ1-1; D possibly corresponds to TRBD1 (5 bases). Germline assignment: CDR1 LNHDA and CDR2 SQIVND (reference sequence). CDR3 length equals 13 residues. Trimming removed 9 bases at V and 9 bases at J, with 20 bases between. The CDR3 bases are TGTGCCAGCCTGCCGTCCAGGGTCAATAAAGCTTTCTTT. It is translated as CASLPSRVNKAFF.

The rearrangement uses TRBV10-3 and TRBJ2-5; 9 nucleotides agree with TRBD1. The CDR3 runs 13 residues. J was trimmed by 3 bases and V by 6 bases; bases with no gene match: 2. Germline CDR1 and CDR2: ENHRY and SYGVKD. Here the CDR3 DNA reads TGTGCCATCAGGGGACAGGGTGAAGAGACCCAGTACTTC. Its protein product is CAIRGQGEETQYF.

This clone was observed once. The V and J genes are TRBV15 and TRBJ2-1; TRBD1 matches 10 bases. CDR1 and CDR2 (germline): LNHNV, YYDKDF (reference sequence). This CDR3 comprises 18 residues. V was clipped by 1 base and J by 8 bases; unmatched bases: 14. CDR3 residues: CATSRGQGAGGYFDEQFF. In nucleotides, the CDR3 is TGTGCCACCAGCAGAGGACAGGGGGCCGGAGGGTACTTCGATGAGCAGTTCTTC.

The genes are TRBV5-3 and TRBJ1-2; D is undetermined. TRBV5-3 is placed among ORFs of uncertain function. Between the trimmed V and J ends, which lost 2 bases and 0 bases, there was a span of 11 bases. The CDR3 length is 15 residues. The CDR3 DNA is TGTGCCAGAAGCTTCTGTGGAGGGACTAACTATGGCTACACCTTC. Encoded protein: CARSFCGGTNYGYTF.

This clone was observed a handful of times. The chain joins TRBV12-3 or TRBV12-4 to TRBJ2-1, with D tentatively TRBD1 (6 bases). Trimming removed 7 bases from V and 6 bases from J, with 13 bases in between. The CDR3 contains 13 residues. The CDR3 region is CASNPRGINEQFF. As DNA, the CDR3 is TGTGCCAGCAACCCAAGGGGGATCAATGAGCAGTTCTTC.

The rearrangement links TRBV14 to TRBJ2-5, with TRBD1 matching over 7 bases. Germline V CDR1 and CDR2: SGHDN, FVKESK. V lost 1 base and J lost 5; bases outside the gene matches: 7. The CDR3 contains 15 residues. The CDR3 sequence is CASSQGLGGVETQYF. Written as DNA, the CDR3 is TGTGCCAGCAGCCAAGGTTTAGGGGGCGTTGAGACCCAGTACTTC. The full variable domain, in which reference TRBV14 and TRBJ2-5 provide the parts outside the CDR3, is EAGVTQFPSHSVIEKGQTVTLRCDPISGHDNLYWYRRVMGKEIKFLLHFVKESKQDESGMPNNRFLAERTGGTYSTLKVQPAELEDSGVYFCASSQGLGGVETQYFGPGTRLLVL.

The DNA for the CDR3 is TGTGCCAGCATAAAGTGGCAGAATCAGGATGAGCAGTTCTTC. Residues: CASIKWQNQDEQFF. The rearrangement links TRBV7-9 to TRBJ2-1; no definite D call. This CDR3 comprises 14 residues. Germline CDR1 and CDR2: SEHNR and FQNEAQ (reference sequence). Trimming stripped 7 bases from V and 8 bases from J, with 18 bases between. The variable domain in full, completed from reference TRBV7-9 and TRBJ2-1, reads DTGVSQNPRHKITKRGQNVTFRCDPISEHNRLYWYRQTLGQGPEFLTYFQNEAQLEKSRLLSDRFSAERPKGSFSTLEIQRTEQGDSAMYLCASIKWQNQDEQFFGPGTRLTVL.

This chain uses TRBV7-2 with TRBJ1-2, with D tentatively TRBD1 (6 bases). CDR1 and CDR2 (germline): SGHTA, FQGNSA. Trimming removed 1 base from V and 4 bases from J, with 7 bases in between. This CDR3 contains 13 residues. The CDR3 sequence: CASSLVDSYGYTF. DNA of the CDR3: TGTGCCAGCAGCTTAGTGGACAGCTATGGCTACACCTTC.

The V gene is TRBV9, the J gene TRBJ1-2; 7 bases map to TRBD1. The V gene's germline CDR1 is SGDLS and CDR2 YYNGEE. The CDR3 has 13 amino acids. V was pared by 4 bases and J by 8 bases, with 8 bases of the junction left unmatched. This CDR3 reads CASSSGGGRGYTF. CDR3 nucleotide sequence: TGTGCCAGCAGCTCAGGAGGGGGCCGGGGCTACACCTTC.

A word on this clone: This same CDR3 is encoded by further DNA sequences in the sample. The chain uses TRBV2 and TRBJ1-5, with 7 bases lining up with TRBD1. Trimming at V came to 8 bases and at J to 4 bases, leaving 5 bases not matched to a gene. The V gene's germline CDR1 is SNHLY and CDR2 FYNNEI. The CDR3 spans 13 residues. CDR3: CASSGTDNQPQHF. CDR3 coding DNA: TGTGCCAGCTCAGGGACAGATAATCAGCCCCAGCATTTT.

This chain connects TRBV28 to TRBJ1-1; D not resolved. CDR1 is MDHEN and CDR2 is SYDVKM in the germline V gene. This CDR3 comprises 15 residues. Trimming shortened V by 6 bases and J by 1 base, and 15 bases separated the two germline ends. The CDR3 is CASSTPGGQNTEAFF. The CDR3 region has the DNA TGTGCCAGCAGCACCCCCGGAGGCCAGAACACTGAAGCTTTCTTT.

This clone is a singleton in its sample. The chain's CDR3 is CASSELRSSGLQETQYF. CDR3 DNA: TGTGCCAGCAGTGAACTTAGGTCTAGCGGCCTCCAAGAGACCCAGTACTTC. The V call is TRBV28, the J call TRBJ2-5, with TRBD2 identical over 7 bases. The germline V gene has CDR1 MDHEN and CDR2 SYDVKM. Trimming removed 5 bases from V and 1 base from J; junction bases left unmatched: 13. This CDR3 has 17 amino acids.

The J gene is TRBJ1-5, the V gene TRBV18; D remains ambiguous. The length of the CDR3 is 15 residues. The V and J ends lost 6 bases and 3 bases respectively, with 15 bases between them. From germline, CDR1 is KGHSH and CDR2 LQKENI. The DNA of the CDR3 is TGTGCCAGCTCGTCGCTAGGCGACGACAATCAGCCCCAGCATTTT. Protein: CASSSLGDDNQPQHF.

The chain couples TRBV7-2 to TRBJ1-1; TRBD1 might be the D (6 bases). Trimming cost V 8 bases and J 4 bases, with 20 bases left between them. CDR1 is SGHTA, CDR2 FQGNSA, per germline. There are 15 residues in the CDR3. The CDR3 loop is CASFIRGARSTEAFF. The DNA for the CDR3 is TGTGCCAGCTTTATCCGGGGGGCGCGGAGCACTGAAGCTTTCTTT.

This sequence joins TRBV6-6 and TRBJ1-2, with 11 bases aligning to TRBD1. Germline lookup yields CDR1 MNHNY and CDR2 SVGAGI (reference sequence). This CDR3 is 12 amino acids long. Trimming at V came to 3 bases and at J to 10 bases, leaving 1 base not matched to a gene. The CDR3 nucleotides are TGTGCCAGCAGTTATGGACAGGGGGCCTACACCTTC. This codes for CASSYGQGAYTF.

This chain uses TRBV28 with TRBJ2-7; D is possibly TRBD2 (6 bases). Germline CDR1 MDHEN, CDR2 SYDVKM. V was cut by 11 bases and J by 7 bases, with 18 bases left in between. The length of the CDR3 is 12 residues. In DNA, the CDR3 is TGTGCCGGGGGGTCGAGGGGTTGGGAGCAGTACTTC. This translates into CAGGSRGWEQYF.

This chain uses TRBV28 with TRBJ1-5; 7 nucleotides line up with TRBD1. This CDR3 has 16 amino acids. J gave up 6 bases and V 3 bases, and 11 bases lay outside the gene matches. Germline loops: CDR1 MDHEN, CDR2 SYDVKM. The CDR3 here is CASSFPNRQGSQPQHF. DNA of the CDR3: TGTGCCAGCAGTTTCCCGAACCGACAGGGAAGTCAGCCCCAGCATTTT.

The chain recombines TRBV12-3 or TRBV12-4 with TRBJ2-1; tentative D call: TRBD2 (5 bases). Trimming left V 6 bases short and J 8 bases short, with 11 bases between. The CDR3 covers 12 residues. The CDR3 is CASRTGKDEQFF. Written as DNA, the CDR3 is TGTGCCAGCAGAACCGGGAAGGATGAGCAGTTCTTC.

The DNA of the CDR3 is TGTGCCAGCAGCCGCCGACAGAACACCATATATTTT. Its translation: CASSRRQNTIYF. This chain joins TRBV3-1 (or the pseudogene TRBV3-2) and TRBJ1-3; TRBD1 might be the D (5 bases). V was clipped by 4 bases and J by 7 bases, with 8 bases between them. This CDR3 has 12 amino acids. CDR1 is LGHDT and CDR2 is YNNKEL in the germline V gene (reference sequence).

V is TRBV19 and J is TRBJ1-1, with D possibly matching TRBD1 (6 bases). Per germline, CDR1 LNHDA and CDR2 SQIVND (reference sequence). V dropped 9 bases and J dropped 10 bases, with 15 bases sitting between them. The CDR3 consists of 11 residues. CDR3 nucleotides: TGTGCCAGCGCCGGGAGGGGGGGAGCTTTCTTT. It translates to CASAGRGGAFF.

The chain recombines TRBV18 with TRBJ1-1; 7 bases match TRBD1. Germline V lookup: CDR1 KGHSH, CDR2 LQKENI. The CDR3 is 11 amino acids. V was clipped by 5 bases and J by 7 bases; unmatched bases: 1. The CDR3 spells CASSWDSEAFF. CDR3 bases: TGTGCCAGCTCATGGGACAGTGAAGCTTTCTTT. Full variable domain (rest looked up from reference TRBV18 and TRBJ1-1): NAGVMQNPRHLVRRRGQEARLRCSPMKGHSHVYWYRQLPEEGLKFMVYLQKENIIDESGMPKERFSAEFPKEGPSILRIQQVVRGDSAAYFCASSWDSEAFFGQGTRLTVV.

The genes are TRBV25-1 and TRBJ1-5, with D perhaps matching TRBD1 (6 bases). CDR1 MGHDK and CDR2 SYGVNS come from the germline V gene. Trimming cost V 5 bases and J 6 bases, with 14 bases left between them. This CDR3 has 14 residues. The CDR3 sequence: CASSLTGSGQPQHF. CDR3 sequence (DNA): TGTGCCAGCAGTTTGACAGGATCAGGTCAGCCCCAGCATTTT.

The V call is TRBV27, the J call TRBJ2-7, with D tentatively TRBD1 (5 bases). Germline V gene data show CDR1 as MNHEY and CDR2 as SMNVEV (reference sequence). The V end lost 0 bases, the J end lost 2 bases, and 11 bases lay between the germline ends. This CDR3 region has 15 residues. This chain's CDR3 is CASSLSIAGTYEQYF. The CDR3 bases are TGTGCCAGCAGTTTATCTATAGCAGGGACCTACGAGCAGTACTTC.

Written as DNA, the CDR3 is TGTGCCAGTGACACCAGGGGTGTCTATGGCTACACCTTC. This encodes CASDTRGVYGYTF. The J gene is TRBJ1-2, the V gene TRBV19; weak D call: TRBD1 (6 bases). Looked up from germline, CDR1 is LNHDA and CDR2 is SQIVND (reference sequence). V lost 8 bases and J lost 4, with 14 bases in between. The CDR3 runs to 13 residues. Looking up the rest from reference TRBV19 and TRBJ1-2 gives the full variable domain: DGGITQSPKYLFRKEGQNVTLSCEQNLNHDAMYWYRQDPGQGLRLIYYSQIVNDFQKGDIAEGYSVSREKKESFPLTVTSAQKNPTAFYLCASDTRGVYGYTFGSGTRLTVV.

For the CDR3, the DNA is TGTGCCAGCAGCTCGGGACTTTTGGCCCGCATTCAGTACTTC. Encoded protein: CASSSGLLARIQYF. The V and J genes are TRBV5-4 and TRBJ2-4, with TRBD2 as a possible D gene (6 bases). Germline CDR1 SGHNT, CDR2 YYREEE (reference sequence). Deletions cut 3 bases from V and 9 bases from J, with 16 bases between. This CDR3 spans 14 amino acids.

The chain recombines TRBV28 with TRBJ2-7, with 7 bases aligning to TRBD1. This CDR3 region has 11 residues. With 4 bases clipped from V and 12 bases from J, the junction kept 6 bases outside the gene matches. CDR1 and CDR2 from the germline V gene are MDHEN and SYDVKM. The CDR3 is CASSSYRGGYF. CDR3 bases: TGTGCCAGCAGTTCATACAGGGGTGGGTACTTC.

The chain has TRBV7-2 and TRBJ2-2, with 8 nucleotides matching TRBD2. The CDR3 length is 15 residues. J lost 6 bases, V lost 3 bases, and 6 bases had no gene match. Germline CDR1 SGHTA, CDR2 FQGNSA. CDR3 coding DNA: TGTGCCAGCAGCTTTAAGACGGGAGGGCCCGGGGAGCTGTTTTTT. This translates into CASSFKTGGPGELFF. Complete variable domain (other parts from reference TRBV7-2 and TRBJ2-2): GAGVSQSPSNKVTEKGKDVELRCDPISGHTALYWYRQSLGQGLEFLIYFQGNSAPDKSGLPSDRFSAERTGGSVSTLTIQRTQQEDSAVYLCASSFKTGGPGELFFGEGSRLTVL.

V usage is TRBV5-4 and J usage is TRBJ2-7, with D possibly matching TRBD1 (6 bases). The CDR3 runs to 14 residues. In germline, CDR1 is SGHNT, CDR2 YYREEE (reference sequence). The V gene lost 4 bases and the J gene lost 4 bases, with 15 bases spanning the gap. The CDR3 reads CASSPPGDIYEQYF. The CDR3 region has the DNA TGTGCCAGCAGCCCTCCCGGGGACATTTACGAGCAGTACTTC.

V is TRBV7-2 and J is TRBJ1-3; D is undetermined. The CDR3 covers 16 residues. The V end was cut by 1 base, the J end by 4 bases, with 14 bases between. Per the germline V gene, CDR1 is SGHTA and CDR2 is FQGNSA. CDR3 sequence: CASSLEPPRFGNTIYF. The CDR3, as DNA: TGTGCCAGCAGCTTAGAACCCCCTAGGTTCGGAAACACCATATATTTT. The whole variable domain, filled in from reference TRBV7-2 and TRBJ1-3, reads GAGVSQSPSNKVTEKGKDVELRCDPISGHTALYWYRQSLGQGLEFLIYFQGNSAPDKSGLPSDRFSAERTGGSVSTLTIQRTQQEDSAVYLCASSLEPPRFGNTIYFGEGSWLTVV.